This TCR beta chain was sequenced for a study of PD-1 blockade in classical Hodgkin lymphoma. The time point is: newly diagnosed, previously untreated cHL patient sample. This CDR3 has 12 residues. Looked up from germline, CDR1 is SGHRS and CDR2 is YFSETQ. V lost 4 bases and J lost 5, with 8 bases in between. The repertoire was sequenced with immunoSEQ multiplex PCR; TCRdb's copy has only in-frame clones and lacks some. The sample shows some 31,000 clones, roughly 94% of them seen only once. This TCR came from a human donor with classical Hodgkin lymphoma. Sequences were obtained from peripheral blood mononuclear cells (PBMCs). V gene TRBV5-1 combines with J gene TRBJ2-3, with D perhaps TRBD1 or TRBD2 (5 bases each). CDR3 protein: CASSRGGDTQYF. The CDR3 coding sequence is TGCGCCAGCAGCCGGGGCGGAGATACGCAGTATTTT.